The sequence of this TCR beta chain was determined in a study of CD8 T cells in ankylosing spondylitis. Study-wide results and caveats: Disease-linked clones proved CD8+ and comparatively uncommon in peripheral blood. A TCR beta motif of 8 or 9 highly homologous variants appeared characteristic of ankylosing spondylitis blood.

This clonotype was recorded at least ten times. The antigen is undetermined. In making TCR beta libraries, quantitative 5'-RACE with molecular barcodes was used. TCRdb passed the 5' RACE reads through MiXCR, listing each CDR3 protein once. Here the sample spans about 460,000 distinct CDR3 sequences, under 5.5% being singletons. With 0 bases removed from V and 7 bases from J, the gap between germline ends came to 14 bases. This CDR3 has 15 residues. CDR1 is SGHRS, CDR2 YFSETQ, per germline. This chain connects TRBV5-1 to TRBJ2-1; TRBD1 might be the D (6 bases). Sequencing used blood, either unsorted or a sorted T cell fraction (not recorded which). The receptor was isolated from a male donor with ankylosing spondylitis. CDR3 in amino acids: CASSLGVRGVNEQFF. In nucleotides, the CDR3 is TGCGCCAGCAGCTTGGGGGTCAGGGGAGTGAATGAGCAGTTCTTC.